The 32 T cell receptor beta chains below come from one sample, sequenced in a study of shared clonotypes between healthy human individuals. The data were produced by immunoSEQ multiplex PCR, yet TCRdb's version contains in-frame clones alone and is incomplete. This table has millions of clones, over 85% appearing once. Sequencing was carried out using naive CD4+ T cells from PBMCs. Subset reported: CD45RA+ positively selected. The receptors originated from a man between 18 and 29 years old in good health. Some clones in this sample may be carry-over from other donors' samples.

This sequence joins TRBV28 and TRBJ2-7; the match to TRBD2 covers 12 bases. Germline V gene sequence: CDR1 MDHEN, CDR2 SYDVKM. The CDR3 is made up of 14 amino acids. The junction had 2 bases not matched to a gene; V was cut back by 4 bases and J by 4 bases. In nucleotides, the CDR3 is TGTGCCAGCAGTTCCCTAGCGGGAGGGTACGAGCAGTACTTC. Its translation: CASSSLAGGYEQYF.

J is TRBJ2-5 and V is TRBV30; possible D gene TRBD1, 6 bases. Per germline, CDR1 GTSNPN and CDR2 SVGIG (reference sequence). The CDR3 consists of 13 residues. The V and J ends lost 3 bases and 5 bases respectively, with 13 bases between them. The CDR3 spells CAWSVGGWETQYF. The CDR3, as DNA: TGTGCCTGGAGCGTTGGGGGCTGGGAGACCCAGTACTTC.

This clone was counted a single time. V is TRBV27 and J is TRBJ2-5; D is unclear. Deletions cut 5 bases from V and 4 bases from J, with 17 bases between. Germline loops: CDR1 MNHEY, CDR2 SMNVEV (reference sequence). This CDR3 is 15 amino acids long. The CDR3 nucleotides read TGTGCCAGCAGTAAATCGACTCCGGGTTTAGAGACCCAGTACTTC. Its translation: CASSKSTPGLETQYF.

This clone was counted once. Mismatch with germline at one junction end may stem from a read error. The chain joins TRBV14 to TRBJ2-3; 8 bases are shared with TRBD2. Germline CDR1 reads SGHDN; CDR2 reads FVKESK. This CDR3 comprises 14 residues. Here the CDR3 reads CASRQAGAVDTQYF. CDR3 sequence (DNA): TGTGCCAGCAGGCAAGCGGGAGCTGTGGATACGCAGTATTTT. Complete variable domain (other parts from reference TRBV14 and TRBJ2-3): EAGVTQFPSHSVIEKGQTVTLRCDPISGHDNLYWYRRVMGKEIKFLLHFVKESKQDESGMPNNRFLAERTGGTYSTLKVQPAELEDSGVYFCASRQAGAVDTQYFGPGTRLTVL.

This chain connects TRBV10-3 to TRBJ2-2; 7 nucleotides line up with TRBD1. The CDR3 is 14 amino acids. V dropped 6 bases and J dropped 2; count of bases not matched to a gene: 3. Germline values: CDR1 ENHRY, CDR2 SYGVKD. The CDR3 region is CAISRQGNTGELFF. The CDR3 DNA sequence: TGTGCCATCAGCCGACAGGGAAACACCGGGGAGCTGTTTTTT.

The chain joins TRBV2 to TRBJ2-1; no definite D call. Trimming took off 6 bases at V and 5 bases at J, with 8 bases between the two ends. The V gene's germline CDR1 is SNHLY and CDR2 FYNNEI. The CDR3 covers 12 residues. The CDR3 reads CASSLEDNEQFF. The CDR3 bases are TGTGCCAGCAGCCTCGAGGACAATGAGCAGTTCTTC. Combining the CDR3 with reference TRBV2 and TRBJ2-1 gives the whole variable domain EPEVTQTPSHQVTQMGQEVILRCVPISNHLYFYWYRQILGQKVEFLVSFYNNEISEKSEIFDDQFSVERPDGSNFTLKIRSTKLEDSAMYFCASSLEDNEQFFGPGTRLTVL.

As DNA, the CDR3 is TGCAGCGCCCCCCTAGCGGGAGTCGGAGATACGCAGTATTTT. Translation gives CSAPLAGVGDTQYF. The rearrangement uses TRBV29-1 and TRBJ2-3; 10 bases fit TRBD2. V was pared by 7 bases and J by 5 bases, with 9 bases of the junction left unmatched. Germline values: CDR1 SQVTM, CDR2 ANQGSEA. This CDR3 has 14 residues.

The rearrangement links TRBV7-9 to TRBJ2-7; D is uncertain. Germline assignment: CDR1 SEHNR and CDR2 FQNEAQ (reference sequence). This CDR3 spans 14 amino acids. V was trimmed by 5 bases and J by 3 bases, leaving 14 bases between them. The CDR3 is CASSRPVPRYEQYF. The DNA of the CDR3 is TGTGCCAGCAGCCGACCCGTCCCACGCTACGAGCAGTACTTC.

As for this clone: Different DNA sequences within this sample yield the same CDR3. The chain recombines TRBV28 with TRBJ1-1, with TRBD1 as a possible D gene (6 bases). The germline CDR1 and CDR2 sequences are MDHEN and SYDVKM. There are 14 residues in the CDR3. V lost 2 bases to trimming and J lost 1 base, with 8 bases between them. The CDR3 DNA reads TGTGCCAGCAGTTTAGGACAGAAGAACACTGAAGCTTTCTTT. Translated: CASSLGQKNTEAFF. The complete variable domain, with remaining parts taken from reference TRBV28 and TRBJ1-1, reads DVKVTQSSRYLVKRTGEKVFLECVQDMDHENMFWYRQDPGLGLRLIYFSYDVKMKEKGDIPEGYSVSREKKERFSLILESASTNQTSMYLCASSLGQKNTEAFFGQGTRLTVV.

With regard to this clone: One end of the junction varies from germline; a read error may be responsible. This rearrangement joins TRBV7-9 to TRBJ2-7, with D perhaps TRBD2 (5 bases). The CDR3 is 13 amino acids. CDR1 SEHNR and CDR2 FQNEAQ come from the germline V gene (reference sequence). The CDR3 reads CASSLHLGDSDSF. CDR3 in DNA: TGTGCCAGCAGCTTACATCTCGGAGACTCGGACTCGTTC.

The chain employs TRBV19 and TRBJ2-5, with a weak D call TRBD2 (5 bases). V shed 4 bases and J shed 2 bases, with 8 bases lying between them. Per the germline V gene, CDR1 is LNHDA and CDR2 is SQIVND (reference sequence). The CDR3 extends over 13 amino acids. Here the CDR3 DNA reads TGTGCCAGTAGTAGAAGCGGACAAGAGACCCAGTACTTC. This translates into CASSRSGQETQYF.

This chain joins TRBV7-3 and TRBJ2-1; D might be TRBD1 (6 bases). The V end was cut by 4 bases, the J end by 8 bases, with 12 bases between. The CDR3 extends over 13 amino acids. Germline V gene sequence: CDR1 SGHTA, CDR2 FQGTGA. CDR3 bases: TGTGCCAGCAGCTACAACAGGGAGCATGAGCAGTTCTTC. This sequence encodes CASSYNREHEQFF.

The V gene is TRBV5-1, the J gene TRBJ2-3; no reliable D call. CDR1 and CDR2 (germline): SGHRS, YFSETQ. This CDR3 has 15 residues. Trimming removed 4 bases at V and 2 bases at J, with 14 bases between. The CDR3 DNA reads as TGCGCCAGCAGCCCCGCGTTTAAGCTCACAGATACGCAGTATTTT. It is translated as CASSPAFKLTDTQYF.

This chain's CDR3 is CASSRGTSDTTGEQFF. CDR3 sequence (DNA): TGCGCCAGCAGCCGGGGGACTAGCGATACCACAGGTGAGCAGTTCTTC. The rearrangement links TRBV5-1 to TRBJ2-1; 10 nucleotides align to TRBD2. J was trimmed by 9 bases and V by 4 bases; bases with no gene match: 13. Germline V gene sequence: CDR1 SGHRS, CDR2 YFSETQ. CDR3 length: 16 residues. Full variable domain (remainder filled in from reference TRBV5-1 and TRBJ2-1): KAGVTQTPRYLIKTRGQQVTLSCSPISGHRSVSWYQQTPGQGLQFLFEYFSETQRNKGNFPGRFSGRQFSNSRSEMNVSTLELGDSALYLCASSRGTSDTTGEQFFGPGTRLTVL.

The chain has TRBV5-1 and TRBJ1-4, with D maybe TRBD1 (6 bases). This CDR3 contains 20 residues. Germline V gene sequence: CDR1 SGHRS, CDR2 YFSETQ. The V end lost 5 bases, the J end lost 0 bases, and 26 bases lay between the germline ends. The CDR3 here is CASSSRTAHATLATNEKLFF. As DNA, the CDR3 is TGCGCCAGCAGTTCCAGGACAGCCCATGCGACGCTTGCAACTAATGAAAAACTGTTTTTT.

The J gene is TRBJ2-1, the V gene TRBV11-2, with 13 bases identical to TRBD2. Germline CDR1 and CDR2: SGHAT and FQNNGV. After removal of 5 bases from V and 5 bases from J, the junction contained 6 bases not matched to a gene. The CDR3 totals 16 residues. Here the CDR3 reads CASSPLGTSGNNEQFF. The DNA for the CDR3 is TGTGCCAGCAGCCCCCTCGGGACTAGCGGGAACAATGAGCAGTTCTTC.

The V call is TRBV7-8, the J call TRBJ1-1; D call uncertain. Deletions cut 6 bases from V and 1 base from J, with 9 bases between. The CDR3 is 13 residues long. Per germline, CDR1 SGHVS and CDR2 FQNEAQ. The CDR3 region is CASRNSGNTEAFF. The CDR3 nucleotides read TGTGCCAGCAGGAATTCTGGGAACACTGAAGCTTTCTTT.

The chain has TRBV5-1 and TRBJ2-1; 8 bases are a match to TRBD2. V trimming: 4 bases; J trimming: 5 bases; junction bases outside the gene matches: 8. Per germline, CDR1 SGHRS and CDR2 YFSETQ. The CDR3 covers 15 residues. CDR3 in DNA: TGCGCCAGCAGCAACTTAGCGGGGCCAGACAATGAGCAGTTCTTC. It is translated as CASSNLAGPDNEQFF.

The chain carries TRBV5-1 and TRBJ2-2; no reliable D call. The V and J ends lost 0 bases and 3 bases respectively, with 6 bases between them. This CDR3 contains 14 residues. Germline V lookup: CDR1 SGHRS, CDR2 YFSETQ. The CDR3 DNA reads TGCGCCAGCAGCTTGGACGTCGACACCGGGGAGCTGTTTTTT. Its protein product is CASSLDVDTGELFF. Full variable domain (outside the CDR3, taken from reference TRBV5-1 and TRBJ2-2): KAGVTQTPRYLIKTRGQQVTLSCSPISGHRSVSWYQQTPGQGLQFLFEYFSETQRNKGNFPGRFSGRQFSNSRSEMNVSTLELGDSALYLCASSLDVDTGELFFGEGSRLTVL.

The CDR3 reads CASSLGGFNTGELFF. The CDR3, as DNA: TGCGCCAGCAGCTTGGGCGGTTTCAACACCGGGGAGCTGTTTTTT. The gene calls are TRBV5-1 and TRBJ2-2; the D is unclear. The CDR3 has 15 amino acids. Germline V gene lookup returns CDR1 SGHRS and CDR2 YFSETQ. V was shortened by 0 bases and J by 2 bases, with 8 bases between the two germline ends. Drawing the rest from reference TRBV5-1 and TRBJ2-2, the complete variable domain is KAGVTQTPRYLIKTRGQQVTLSCSPISGHRSVSWYQQTPGQGLQFLFEYFSETQRNKGNFPGRFSGRQFSNSRSEMNVSTLELGDSALYLCASSLGGFNTGELFFGEGSRLTVL.

As regards this clone: The same CDR3 arises from other DNA sequences in this sample as well. The J gene is TRBJ1-3, the V gene TRBV6-5; no clear D gene. Trimming cost V 2 bases and J 1 base, with 6 bases left between them. Germline assignment: CDR1 MNHEY and CDR2 SVGAGI. This CDR3 comprises 14 residues. The CDR3 DNA sequence: TGTGCCAGCAGTTACGGAAGTTCTGGAAACACCATATATTTT. It translates to CASSYGSSGNTIYF.

The CDR3 region is CASSLRSGAEYEQYF. The CDR3 DNA reads as TGTGCCAGCAGCTTACGGTCGGGAGCGGAATACGAGCAGTACTTC. The chain has TRBV7-2 and TRBJ2-7; tentative D call: TRBD2 (6 bases). This CDR3 has 15 amino acids. Deletions cut 2 bases from V and 4 bases from J, with 15 bases between. Germline V lookup: CDR1 SGHTA, CDR2 FQGNSA.

J is TRBJ2-1 and V is TRBV2; 9 positions agree with TRBD2. The CDR3 spans 19 residues. The germline V gene encodes CDR1 SNHLY and CDR2 FYNNEI. V lost 6 bases and J lost 0; bases outside the gene matches: 15. The CDR3 bases are TGTGCCAGCAGAGAGGGACCGCTTAGCGGGAGTAGCTCCTACAATGAGCAGTTCTTC. It yields the protein CASREGPLSGSSSYNEQFF. Drawing the rest from reference TRBV2 and TRBJ2-1, the complete variable domain is EPEVTQTPSHQVTQMGQEVILRCVPISNHLYFYWYRQILGQKVEFLVSFYNNEISEKSEIFDDQFSVERPDGSNFTLKIRSTKLEDSAMYFCASREGPLSGSSSYNEQFFGPGTRLTVL.

The rearrangement links TRBV19 to TRBJ1-2, with D maybe TRBD1 (5 bases). V lost 4 bases, J lost 3 bases, and 15 bases lay in between. The germline V gene encodes CDR1 LNHDA and CDR2 SQIVND (reference sequence). The CDR3 loop spans 15 amino acids. CDR3 sequence (DNA): TGTGCCAGTAGTACAACCGGGACCTCCCACTATGGCTACACCTTC. Protein: CASSTTGTSHYGYTF.

This clone has more than one count but fewer than ten. This CDR3 reads CASGLGLIGYTF. CDR3 sequence (DNA): TGTGCTAGTGGTTTGGGACTAATTGGCTACACCTTC. V is TRBV12-5 and J is TRBJ1-2; D is ambiguous. This CDR3 has 12 residues. V dropped 1 base and J dropped 7 bases, with 7 bases sitting between them. Germline loops: CDR1 LGHNT, CDR2 FRNRAP.

The chain links TRBV4-2 to TRBJ2-7; no reliable D call. The CDR3 contains 14 residues. CDR1 and CDR2 from the germline V gene are LGHNA and YNFKEQ. V gave up 1 base and J gave up 2 bases, with 9 bases separating them. CDR3 region: CASSQGRKAYEQYF. The CDR3, as DNA: TGTGCCAGCAGCCAAGGTCGTAAAGCCTACGAGCAGTACTTC.

The chain combines TRBV5-6 with TRBJ1-2, with no clear D. CDR3 length: 15 residues. V lost 3 bases, J lost 4 bases, and 16 bases lay in between. Germline V gene data show CDR1 as SGHDT and CDR2 as YYEEEE. CDR3 protein: CASSSPGTGSYGYTF. CDR3 DNA sequence: TGTGCCAGCAGCTCGCCGGGAACGGGGAGCTATGGCTACACCTTC.

This chain links TRBV28 with TRBJ1-5, with 7 nucleotides matching TRBD1. Germline values: CDR1 MDHEN, CDR2 SYDVKM. V lost 7 bases and J lost 1; bases outside the gene matches: 10. The CDR3 runs 16 residues. The CDR3 sequence is CASTIPQGTSNQPQHF. The CDR3 coding sequence is TGTGCCAGCACTATACCACAGGGGACAAGCAATCAGCCCCAGCATTTT.

The chain employs TRBV7-3 and TRBJ2-2; tentative D call: TRBD1 (5 bases). The germline CDR1 and CDR2 sequences are SGHTA and FQGTGA. The CDR3 covers 16 residues. V gave up 2 bases and J gave up 1 base, with 11 bases separating them. The CDR3 bases are TGTGCCAGCAGCTTACAACGGACACAGAACACCGGGGAGCTGTTTTTT. It codes for CASSLQRTQNTGELFF. The whole variable domain, remainder taken from reference TRBV7-3 and TRBJ2-2, is GAGVSQTPSNKVTEKGKYVELRCDPISGHTALYWYRQSLGQGPEFLIYFQGTGAADDSGLPNDRFFAVRPEGSVSTLKIQRTERGDSAVYLCASSLQRTQNTGELFFGEGSRLTVL.

The chain has TRBV9 and TRBJ2-7, with 10 bases that match TRBD2. The CDR3 contains 15 residues. The germline CDR1 and CDR2 sequences are SGDLS and YYNGEE. With 3 bases clipped from V and 2 bases from J, the junction kept 5 bases outside the gene matches. The CDR3 region is CASSESAGGPYEQYF. The CDR3 nucleotides are TGTGCCAGCAGCGAATCAGCGGGAGGGCCCTACGAGCAGTACTTC.

The DNA for the CDR3 is TGTGCCAGTAGTACGGACAGAGGGGACACTGAAGCTTTCTTT. Encoded protein: CASSTDRGDTEAFF. The rearrangement links TRBV19 to TRBJ1-1; TRBD1 might be the D (6 bases). Germline-derived CDR1 and CDR2 are LNHDA and SQIVND (reference sequence). Trimming removed 4 bases at V and 3 bases at J, with 12 bases between. The CDR3 contains 14 residues.

This chain links TRBV30 with TRBJ2-2; D uncertain. V lost 1 base, J lost 5 bases, and 11 bases lay in between. Germline lookup yields CDR1 GTSNPN and CDR2 SVGIG (reference sequence). CDR3 length equals 14 residues. This CDR3 reads CAWSGVYGTGELFF. The CDR3 DNA is TGTGCCTGGAGTGGAGTCTATGGGACCGGGGAGCTGTTTTTT. Using reference TRBV30 and TRBJ2-2 for the parts outside the CDR3, the full variable domain is SQTIHQWPATLVQPVGSPLSLECTVEGTSNPNLYWYRQAAGRGLQLLFYSVGIGQISSEVPQNLSASRPQDRQFILSSKKLLLSDSGFYLCAWSGVYGTGELFFGEGSRLTVL.